These T cell receptor beta chains were read from a single sample in a study of T cells expressing NK-cell markers. For each CDR3 protein, TCRdb gives one entry from its re-call of the 5' RACE reads, without DNA. The repertoire table contains fewer than 400,000 distinct CDR3 sequences. Sequencing was done on a sample of blood T cells: a sorted CD56 or NKG2C T cell subset, CD4+ or CD8+ T cells, or bulk PBMC T cells (not recorded which). The receptors were sampled from a man aged 18-75 years in good health. CDR3s include the opening cysteine and the closing phenylalanine or tryptophan.

j_call v_call cdr3_aa
TRBJ2-7 TRBV7-8 CASSLNNEQYF
TRBJ2-2 TRBV6-2/TRBV6-3 CASSYRWQASGGELFF
TRBJ2-2 TRBV7-9 CASLRGRGTGELFF
TRBJ2-7 TRBV10-3 CAIMDGGGTYEQYF
TRBJ1-2 TRBV6-1 CASRLTGTAIYGYTF
TRBJ2-5 TRBV18 CASSPGLGFQETQYF
TRBJ2-3 TRBV30 CAWSHQTKVLSTQYF
TRBJ1-6 TRBV7-9 CASSLDSTNSPLHF
TRBJ2-5 TRBV20-1 CSARVTAGGPKTQYF
TRBJ2-5 TRBV2 CASSEALQLSETQYF
TRBJ2-7 TRBV9 CASSVAAGGTSYEQYF
TRBJ2-7 TRBV7-9 CASSRDRGSYEQYF
TRBJ2-3 TRBV12-3/TRBV12-4 CASSPDSPLSDTQYF
TRBJ2-1 TRBV27 CASSFYGDSIHSPAYNEQFF
TRBJ2-4 TRBV6-1 CASSDAGGFGVKNIQYF
TRBJ2-1 TRBV2 CASRGDRGGEQFF
TRBJ1-1 TRBV20-1 CSASYPTSLDTEAFF
TRBJ1-2 TRBV20-1 CSAGGQGIGYTF